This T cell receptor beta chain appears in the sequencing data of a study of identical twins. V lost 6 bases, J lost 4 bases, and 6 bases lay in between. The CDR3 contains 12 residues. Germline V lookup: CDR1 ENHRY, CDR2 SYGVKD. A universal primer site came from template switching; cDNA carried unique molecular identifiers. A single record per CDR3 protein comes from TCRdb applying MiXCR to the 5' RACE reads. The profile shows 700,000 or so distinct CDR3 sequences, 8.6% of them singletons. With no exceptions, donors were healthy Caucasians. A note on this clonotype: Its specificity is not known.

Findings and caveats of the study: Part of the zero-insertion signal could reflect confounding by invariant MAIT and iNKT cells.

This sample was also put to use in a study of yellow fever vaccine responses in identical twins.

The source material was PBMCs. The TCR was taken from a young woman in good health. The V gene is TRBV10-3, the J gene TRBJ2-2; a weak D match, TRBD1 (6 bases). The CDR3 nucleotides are TGTGCCATCAGGACAGGCACCGGGGAGCTGTTTTTT. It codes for CAIRTGTGELFF.